The 21 T cell receptor beta chains in this list originate from one sample, sequenced in a study of long-term antiretroviral therapy in people with HIV. Sequencing relied on immunoSEQ assay v3.0, run at survey level. Libraries were prepared by immunoSEQ multiplex PCR; TCRdb keeps only in-frame clonotypes and omits some of them. Altogether approximately 17,000 clones are present, roughly nine tenths being singletons, with the ten largest covering 10% to 15%. The input for sequencing was unsorted PBMCs, taken 0.6 years after starting antiretroviral therapy. These TCRs come from a woman between 35 and 50 years old with HIV.

The DNA of the CDR3 is TGCGCCAGCAGCCAAGATCCCCCCTTTGCAGCGGGGGGGCCGGAGACCCAGTACTTC. Its translation is CASSQDPPFAAGGPETQYF. The genes are TRBV4-3 and TRBJ2-5; 10 positions agree with TRBD2. The CDR3 spans 19 residues. Germline trimming cut 0 bases from V and 5 bases from J; bases unmatched to any gene: 15. Germline CDR1 is LGHNA and CDR2 is YSLEER.

This chain joins TRBV27 and TRBJ2-7; TRBD1 matches at 8 bases. Germline CDR1 MNHEY, CDR2 SMNVEV (reference sequence). The CDR3 is made up of 14 amino acids. The ends lost 5 bases at V and 4 bases at J; junction bases unmatched: 7. CDR3 sequence (DNA): TGTGCCAGCAGTCCCGGACAGGGAAGATACGAGCAGTACTTC. Encoded protein: CASSPGQGRYEQYF.

The sample holds a few counts of this clone. In DNA, the CDR3 is TGTGCCAGCAGCTCGAGCGGGGGGAACACAGATACGCAGTATTTT. It is translated as CASSSSGGNTDTQYF. This chain joins TRBV7-6 and TRBJ2-3; 9 positions agree with TRBD2. Germline loops: CDR1 SGHVS, CDR2 FNYEAQ. The CDR3 has 15 residues. Trimming cost V 4 bases and J 2 bases; bases outside gene matches: 4.

The J gene is TRBJ1-5, the V gene TRBV4-1; D ambiguous. The CDR3 contains 13 residues. V lost 1 base to trimming and J lost 4 bases, with 5 bases between them. CDR1 is MGHRA and CDR2 is YSYEKL in the germline V gene. CDR3 bases: TGCGCCAGCAGCCAAGGGCGGAATCAGCCCCAGCATTTT. Its translation: CASSQGRNQPQHF.

The V gene is TRBV11-2, the J gene TRBJ1-1; perhaps TRBD1 as D (6 bases). Germline assignment: CDR1 SGHAT and CDR2 FQNNGV. The V end was cut by 4 bases, the J end by 3 bases, with 9 bases between. The CDR3 sequence is 13 residues long. The CDR3 reads CASSWTADTEAFF. The CDR3 DNA reads TGTGCCAGCAGCTGGACAGCGGACACTGAAGCTTTCTTT.

The chain couples TRBV27 to TRBJ1-2; D may be TRBD1 (5 bases). The CDR3 extends over 14 amino acids. The V and J ends lost 10 bases and 8 bases respectively, with 23 bases between them. Germline V gives CDR1 MNHEY, CDR2 SMNVEV (reference sequence). CDR3 DNA: TGTGCCACCGCGCCGGCGGGGGGAGTTGGCGGCTACACCTTC. Protein product: CATAPAGGVGGYTF.

The V and J genes are TRBV4-1 and TRBJ1-1; D is uncertain. CDR1 MGHRA and CDR2 YSYEKL come from the germline V gene. The length of the CDR3 is 16 residues. Trimming pared 1 base from V and 1 base from J, leaving 13 bases between. The CDR3 coding sequence is TGCGCCAGCAGCCAAGTTTCTTCGGTTAGGAACACTGAAGCTTTCTTT. Its protein is CASSQVSSVRNTEAFF.

V gene TRBV29-1 combines with J gene TRBJ1-4; possible D gene TRBD1, 5 bases. The germline gives CDR1 SQVTM, CDR2 ANQGSEA. Between the trimmed V and J ends, which lost 3 bases and 6 bases, there was a span of 11 bases. This CDR3 contains 13 residues. Here the CDR3 DNA reads TGCAGCGTTGATGGTGGGACTTATGAAAAACTGTTTTTT. Translated: CSVDGGTYEKLFF.

J is TRBJ1-2 and V is TRBV19; 10 nucleotides align to TRBD1. The CDR3 contains 17 residues. After removal of 7 bases from V and 1 base from J, the junction contained 12 bases not matched to a gene. The germline gives CDR1 LNHDA, CDR2 SQIVND (reference sequence). The CDR3 sequence is CASTQKSRDRGNYGYTF. CDR3 DNA: TGTGCCAGTACTCAAAAGAGCCGGGACAGGGGTAACTATGGCTACACCTTC.

CDR3 region: CASSLFDPTRTGELFF. CDR3 DNA sequence: TGCGCCAGCAGCTTGTTTGACCCGACCAGAACCGGGGAGCTGTTTTTT. The V gene is TRBV5-1, the J gene TRBJ2-2; D ambiguous. From germline, CDR1 is SGHRS and CDR2 YFSETQ. The CDR3 covers 16 residues. V was shortened by 1 base and J by 5 bases, with 15 bases between the two germline ends.

The V gene is TRBV11-2, the J gene TRBJ2-7; 9 bases are shared with TRBD1. Germline lookup yields CDR1 SGHAT and CDR2 FQNNGV. The CDR3 consists of 15 residues. V trimming: 8 bases; J trimming: 2 bases; junction bases outside the gene matches: 10. The CDR3 reads CASDRAGTGTYEQYF. In DNA, the CDR3 is TGTGCCAGCGACCGCGCGGGGACAGGGACCTACGAGCAGTACTTC.

The rearrangement joins TRBV4-3 to TRBJ1-1, with D unclear. The CDR3 is 10 residues long. The germline CDR1 and CDR2 sequences are LGHNA and YSLEER. Trimming left V 4 bases short and J 10 bases short, with 7 bases between. The CDR3 is CASSRSRAFF. CDR3 coding DNA: TGCGCCAGCAGCCGTAGTCGAGCTTTCTTT.

This clone is a singleton in its sample. The chain recombines TRBV5-1 with TRBJ2-5; 8 positions agree with TRBD1. V shed 4 bases and J 4 bases; nucleotides not matched to a gene: 9. The CDR3 is made up of 15 amino acids. The V gene's germline CDR1 is SGHRS and CDR2 YFSETQ. DNA for the CDR3: TGCGCCAGCAGCCTCCAGGGGGCACGGGGAGAGACCCAGTACTTC. It yields the protein CASSLQGARGETQYF.

The table lists this clone with a count of one. This chain joins TRBV27 and TRBJ1-1; D perhaps matches TRBD1 (5 bases). V was shortened by 0 bases and J by 4 bases, with 12 bases between the two germline ends. The V gene's germline CDR1 is MNHEY and CDR2 SMNVEV (reference sequence). The CDR3 spans 15 residues. CDR3 sequence: CASSLSAGSITEAFF. The CDR3, as DNA: TGTGCCAGCAGTTTATCGGCAGGGAGTATCACTGAAGCTTTCTTT.

The V call is TRBV10-3, the J call TRBJ2-5; no definite D call. Trimming shortened V by 3 bases and J by 5 bases, and 10 bases separated the two germline ends. Germline lookup yields CDR1 ENHRY and CDR2 SYGVKD. The CDR3 has 13 residues. The CDR3 bases are TGTGCCATCAGTGACTCGGAGAGGGAGACCCAGTACTTC. Protein: CAISDSERETQYF.

This clone appeared once. The V call is TRBV11-2, the J call TRBJ1-5, with D perhaps matching TRBD1 (5 bases). The CDR3 consists of 13 residues. The V end lost 3 bases, the J end lost 5 bases, and 8 bases lay between the germline ends. Germline values: CDR1 SGHAT, CDR2 FQNNGV. CDR3: CASSFGTDQPQHF. The CDR3 DNA reads as TGTGCCAGCAGCTTTGGGACGGATCAGCCCCAGCATTTT.

The chain employs TRBV7-9 and TRBJ2-7, with TRBD2 identical over 12 bases. The CDR3 sequence is 15 residues long. Germline V gene lookup returns CDR1 SEHNR and CDR2 FQNEAQ (reference sequence). Trimming at V came to 6 bases and at J to 3 bases, leaving 6 bases not matched to a gene. The CDR3 region has the DNA TGTGCCAGCAGTCTTCGGACTAGCGGGAACTACGAGCAGTACTTC. Amino acid sequence: CASSLRTSGNYEQYF.

CDR3 sequence: CASSSSGTANTEAFF. The CDR3 DNA reads TGTGCCAGCAGTTCGTCCGGGACAGCGAACACTGAAGCTTTCTTT. The chain uses TRBV27 and TRBJ1-1; 7 nucleotides align to TRBD1. CDR1 is MNHEY and CDR2 is SMNVEV in the germline V gene (reference sequence). Losses at the gene ends were 4 bases for V and 1 base for J; bases not matched to a gene: 6. This CDR3 is 15 amino acids long.

This clone appeared a single time. The CDR3 is CASSEVTGARTEAFF. Written as DNA, the CDR3 is TGTGCCAGCAGTGAAGTAACAGGGGCGCGCACTGAAGCTTTCTTT. The gene calls are TRBV2 and TRBJ1-1, with 7 bases that match TRBD1. The length of the CDR3 is 15 residues. Unmatched junction bases numbered 6, after V lost 1 base and J lost 4 bases. Germline V CDR1 and CDR2: SNHLY, FYNNEI.

The chain employs TRBV27 and TRBJ2-7, with D possibly being TRBD1 (5 bases). Between the trimmed V and J ends, which lost 5 bases and 0 bases, there was a span of 11 bases. The CDR3 has 14 residues. Germline V gene lookup returns CDR1 MNHEY and CDR2 SMNVEV (reference sequence). CDR3 sequence reads: CASSPTGYSYEQYF. The CDR3 DNA reads as TGTGCCAGCAGTCCAACAGGCTACTCCTACGAGCAGTACTTC.

The chain couples TRBV4-3 to TRBJ2-7, with TRBD2 identical over 11 bases. With 5 bases clipped from V and 3 bases from J, the junction kept 6 bases outside the gene matches. There are 15 residues in the CDR3. Looked up from germline, CDR1 is LGHNA and CDR2 is YSLEER. DNA of the CDR3: TGCGCCAGCAGCTCGCTAGCGGGGGGACTCTACGAGCAGTACTTC. As protein: CASSSLAGGLYEQYF.